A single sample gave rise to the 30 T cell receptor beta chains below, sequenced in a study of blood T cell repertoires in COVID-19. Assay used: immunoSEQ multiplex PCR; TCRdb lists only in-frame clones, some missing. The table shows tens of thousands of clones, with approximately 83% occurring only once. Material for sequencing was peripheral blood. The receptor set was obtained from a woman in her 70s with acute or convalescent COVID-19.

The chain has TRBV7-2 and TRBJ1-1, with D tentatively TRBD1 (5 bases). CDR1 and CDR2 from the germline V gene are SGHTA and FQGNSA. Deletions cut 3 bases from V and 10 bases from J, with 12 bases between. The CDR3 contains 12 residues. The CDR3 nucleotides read TGTGCCAGCAGCTTCCCGGGGGTTCGAGCTTTCTTT. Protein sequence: CASSFPGVRAFF.

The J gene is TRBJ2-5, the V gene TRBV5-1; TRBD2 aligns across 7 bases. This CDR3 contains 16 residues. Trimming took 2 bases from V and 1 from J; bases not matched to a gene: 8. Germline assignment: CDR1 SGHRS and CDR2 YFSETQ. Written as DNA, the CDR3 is TGCGCCAGCAGCTTCCTGGCTAGCGGTACCCAAGAGACCCAGTACTTC. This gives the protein CASSFLASGTQETQYF.

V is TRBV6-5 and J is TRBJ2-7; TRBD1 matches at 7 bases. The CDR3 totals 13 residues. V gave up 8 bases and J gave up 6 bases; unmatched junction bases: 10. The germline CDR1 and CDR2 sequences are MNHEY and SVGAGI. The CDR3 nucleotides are TGTGCCAGCGCGACGACAGGGTTAAGCGAGCAGTACTTC. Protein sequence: CASATTGLSEQYF.

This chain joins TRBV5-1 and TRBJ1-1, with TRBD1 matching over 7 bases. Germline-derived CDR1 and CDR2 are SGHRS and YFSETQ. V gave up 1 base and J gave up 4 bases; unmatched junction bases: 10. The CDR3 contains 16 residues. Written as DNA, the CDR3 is TGCGCCAGCAGCTTGAGACAGGGTGGGTGGGGCACTGAAGCTTTCTTT. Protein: CASSLRQGGWGTEAFF.

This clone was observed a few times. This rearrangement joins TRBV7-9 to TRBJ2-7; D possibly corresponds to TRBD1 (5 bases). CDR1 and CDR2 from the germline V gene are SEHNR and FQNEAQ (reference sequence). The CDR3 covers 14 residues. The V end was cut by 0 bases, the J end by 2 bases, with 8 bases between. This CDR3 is CASSLAAGTYEQYF. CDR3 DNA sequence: TGTGCCAGCAGCTTAGCGGCAGGGACCTACGAGCAGTACTTC.

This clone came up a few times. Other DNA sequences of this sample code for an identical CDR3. The CDR3 DNA is TGTGCCAGCAGTCTCGGGACAGGGGGCCCTTCACCCCTCCACTTT. Its translation is CASSLGTGGPSPLHF. The chain couples TRBV5-5 to TRBJ1-6, with TRBD1 matching over 12 bases. CDR3 length: 15 amino acids. With 5 bases clipped from V and 9 bases from J, the junction kept 6 bases outside the gene matches. Germline V CDR1 and CDR2: SGHKS, YYEKEE (reference sequence). The full variable domain, its missing parts supplied by reference TRBV5-5 and TRBJ1-6, is DAGVTQSPTHLIKTRGQQVTLRCSPISGHKSVSWYQQVLGQGPQFIFQYYEKEERGRGNFPDRFSARQFPNYSSELNVNALLLGDSALYLCASSLGTGGPSPLHFGNGTRLTVT.

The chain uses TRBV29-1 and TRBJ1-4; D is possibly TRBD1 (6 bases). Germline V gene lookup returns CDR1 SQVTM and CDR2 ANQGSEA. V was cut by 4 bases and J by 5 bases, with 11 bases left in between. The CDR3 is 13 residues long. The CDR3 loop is CSVAPTGNEKLFF. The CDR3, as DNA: TGCAGCGTTGCGCCGACAGGAAATGAAAAACTGTTTTTT. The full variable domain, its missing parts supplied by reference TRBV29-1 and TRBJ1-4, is SAVISQKPSRDICQRGTSLTIQCQVDSQVTMMFWYRQQPGQSLTLIATANQGSEATYESGFVIDKFPISRPNLTFSTLTVSNMSPEDSSIYLCSVAPTGNEKLFFGSGTQLSVL.

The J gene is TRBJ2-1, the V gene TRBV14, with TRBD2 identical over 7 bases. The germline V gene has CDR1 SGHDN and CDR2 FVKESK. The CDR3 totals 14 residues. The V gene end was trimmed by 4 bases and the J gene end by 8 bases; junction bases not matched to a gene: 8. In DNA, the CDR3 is TGTGCCAGCAGCCGACTAGCTTTAGCGGATGAGCAGTTCTTC. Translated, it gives CASSRLALADEQFF.

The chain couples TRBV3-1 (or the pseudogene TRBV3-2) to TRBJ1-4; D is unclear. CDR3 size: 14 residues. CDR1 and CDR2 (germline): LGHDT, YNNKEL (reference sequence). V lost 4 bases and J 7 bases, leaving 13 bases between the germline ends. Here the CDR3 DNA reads TGTGCCAGCAGCCTAGGTACAGTGGGTGAAAAACTGTTTTTT. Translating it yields CASSLGTVGEKLFF.

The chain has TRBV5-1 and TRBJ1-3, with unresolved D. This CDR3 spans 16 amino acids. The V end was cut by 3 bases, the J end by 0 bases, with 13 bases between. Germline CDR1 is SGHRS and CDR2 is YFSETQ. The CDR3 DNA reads TGCGCCAGCAGCTCGGTTCAGGCGATCTCTGGAAACACCATATATTTT. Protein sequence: CASSSVQAISGNTIYF.

As DNA, the CDR3 is TGTGCCAGCAGCCATAACGGGGATAACAATGAGCAGTTCTTC. Residues: CASSHNGDNNEQFF. The chain combines TRBV3-1 (or the pseudogene TRBV3-2) with TRBJ2-1, with a tentative D call TRBD2 (5 bases). V lost 3 bases and J 5 bases, leaving 11 bases between the germline ends. CDR1 and CDR2 (germline): LGHDT, YNNKEL (reference sequence). The CDR3 consists of 14 residues.

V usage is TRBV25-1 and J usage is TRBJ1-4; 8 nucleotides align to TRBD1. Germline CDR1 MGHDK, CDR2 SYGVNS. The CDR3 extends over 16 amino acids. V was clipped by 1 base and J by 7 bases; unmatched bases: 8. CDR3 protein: CASSELTGGIREKLFF. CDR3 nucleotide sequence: TGTGCCAGCAGTGAATTAACAGGGGGTATCCGTGAAAAACTGTTTTTT.

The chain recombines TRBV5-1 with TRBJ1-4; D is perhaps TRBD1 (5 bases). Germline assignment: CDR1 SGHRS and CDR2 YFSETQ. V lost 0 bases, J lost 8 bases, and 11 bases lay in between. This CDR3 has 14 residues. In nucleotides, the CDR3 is TGCGCCAGCAGCTTGGGGCAGGGAACCGAAAAACTGTTTTTT. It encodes CASSLGQGTEKLFF.

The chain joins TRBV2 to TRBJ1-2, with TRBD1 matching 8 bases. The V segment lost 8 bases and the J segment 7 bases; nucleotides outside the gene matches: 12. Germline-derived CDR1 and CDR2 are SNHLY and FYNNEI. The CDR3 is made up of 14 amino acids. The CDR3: CASRGQGSSIGYTF. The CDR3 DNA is TGTGCCAGCCGAGGACAGGGAAGCTCTATTGGCTACACCTTC.

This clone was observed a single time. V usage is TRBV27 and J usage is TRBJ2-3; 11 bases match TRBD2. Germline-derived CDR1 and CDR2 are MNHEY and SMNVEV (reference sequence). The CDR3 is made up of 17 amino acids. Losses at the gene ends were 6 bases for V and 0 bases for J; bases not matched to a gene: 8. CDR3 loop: CASRPPTSGASTDTQYF. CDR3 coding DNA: TGTGCCAGCAGACCGCCGACTAGCGGGGCCAGCACAGATACGCAGTATTTT.

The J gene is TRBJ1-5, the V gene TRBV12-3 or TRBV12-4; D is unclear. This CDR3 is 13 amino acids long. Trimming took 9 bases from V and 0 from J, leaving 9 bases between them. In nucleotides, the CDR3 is TGTGCCAGTAATACTTTTAGCAATCAGCCCCAGCATTTT. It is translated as CASNTFSNQPQHF.

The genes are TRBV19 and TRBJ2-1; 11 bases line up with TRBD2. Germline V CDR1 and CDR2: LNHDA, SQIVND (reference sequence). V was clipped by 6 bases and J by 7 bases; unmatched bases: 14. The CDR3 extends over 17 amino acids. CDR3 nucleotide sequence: TGTGCCAGTAGCATCGGACTTTCCGGGACTAGCGGAAATGAGCAGTTCTTC. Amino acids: CASSIGLSGTSGNEQFF.

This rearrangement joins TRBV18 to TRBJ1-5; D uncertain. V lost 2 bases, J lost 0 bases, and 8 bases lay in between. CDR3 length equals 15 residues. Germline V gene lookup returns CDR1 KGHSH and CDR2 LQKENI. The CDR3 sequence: CASSPGLISNQPQHF. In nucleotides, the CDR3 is TGTGCCAGCTCACCAGGGCTCATTAGCAATCAGCCCCAGCATTTT.

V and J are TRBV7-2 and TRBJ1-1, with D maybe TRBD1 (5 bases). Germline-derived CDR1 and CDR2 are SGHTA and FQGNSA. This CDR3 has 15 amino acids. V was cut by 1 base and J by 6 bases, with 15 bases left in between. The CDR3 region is CASSLVGGDGPEAFF. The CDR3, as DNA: TGTGCCAGCAGCTTAGTTGGGGGGGACGGGCCTGAAGCTTTCTTT. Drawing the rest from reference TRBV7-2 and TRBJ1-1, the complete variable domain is GAGVSQSPSNKVTEKGKDVELRCDPISGHTALYWYRQSLGQGLEFLIYFQGNSAPDKSGLPSDRFSAERTGGSVSTLTIQRTQQEDSAVYLCASSLVGGDGPEAFFGQGTRLTVV.

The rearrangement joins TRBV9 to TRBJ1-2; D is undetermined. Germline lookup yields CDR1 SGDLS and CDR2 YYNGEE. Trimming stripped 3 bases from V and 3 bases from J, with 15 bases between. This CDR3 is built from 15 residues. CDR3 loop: CASSDEADGDYGYTF. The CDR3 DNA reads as TGTGCCAGCAGCGATGAGGCAGACGGGGACTATGGCTACACCTTC.

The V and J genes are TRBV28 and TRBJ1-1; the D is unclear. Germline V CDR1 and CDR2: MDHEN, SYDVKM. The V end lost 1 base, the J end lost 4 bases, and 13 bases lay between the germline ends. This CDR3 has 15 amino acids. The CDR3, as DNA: TGTGCCAGCAGTTTATCGGGAGTAAGTGTCACTGAAGCTTTCTTT. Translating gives CASSLSGVSVTEAFF.

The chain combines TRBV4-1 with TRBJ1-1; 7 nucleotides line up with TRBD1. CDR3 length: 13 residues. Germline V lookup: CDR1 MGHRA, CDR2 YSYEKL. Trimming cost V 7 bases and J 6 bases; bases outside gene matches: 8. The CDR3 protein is CASMPTGVPEAFF. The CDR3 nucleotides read TGCGCCAGCATGCCAACAGGGGTCCCTGAAGCTTTCTTT.

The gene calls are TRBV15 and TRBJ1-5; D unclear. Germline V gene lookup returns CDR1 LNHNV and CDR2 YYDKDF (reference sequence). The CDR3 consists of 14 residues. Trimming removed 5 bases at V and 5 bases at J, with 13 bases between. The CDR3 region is CATSGRAGDQPQHF. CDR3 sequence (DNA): TGTGCCACCAGCGGTCGAGCGGGAGATCAGCCCCAGCATTTT.

CDR3 sequence: CASSPRGQGNTEAFF. As DNA, the CDR3 is TGTGCCAGCTCACCACGCGGACAGGGAAACACTGAAGCTTTCTTT. The rearrangement links TRBV18 to TRBJ1-1; TRBD1 matches at 8 bases. CDR3 size: 15 residues. Germline V gene lookup returns CDR1 KGHSH and CDR2 LQKENI. Germline trimming cut 1 base from V and 2 bases from J; bases unmatched to any gene: 3.

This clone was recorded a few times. CDR3 nucleotides: TGTGCCACTCAGGTGAACACTGAAGCTTTCTTT. The encoded protein is CATQVNTEAFF. The rearrangement links TRBV10-3 to TRBJ1-1, with D hard to call. CDR3 length: 11 amino acids. Germline V gene sequence: CDR1 ENHRY, CDR2 SYGVKD. Trimming removed 10 bases from V and 0 bases from J, with 6 bases in between.

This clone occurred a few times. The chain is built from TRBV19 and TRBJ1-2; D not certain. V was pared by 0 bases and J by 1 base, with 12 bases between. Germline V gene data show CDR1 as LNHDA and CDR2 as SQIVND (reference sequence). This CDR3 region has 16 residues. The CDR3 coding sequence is TGTGCCAGTAGTATAGACCTCCGGGGTCTTAACTATGGCTACACCTTC. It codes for CASSIDLRGLNYGYTF.

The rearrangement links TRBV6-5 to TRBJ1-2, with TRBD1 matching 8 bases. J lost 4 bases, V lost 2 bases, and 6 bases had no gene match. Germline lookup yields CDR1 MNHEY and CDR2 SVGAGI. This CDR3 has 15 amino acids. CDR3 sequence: CASSYIRTGIYGYTF. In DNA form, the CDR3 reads TGTGCCAGCAGTTACATAAGGACAGGGATCTATGGCTACACCTTC.

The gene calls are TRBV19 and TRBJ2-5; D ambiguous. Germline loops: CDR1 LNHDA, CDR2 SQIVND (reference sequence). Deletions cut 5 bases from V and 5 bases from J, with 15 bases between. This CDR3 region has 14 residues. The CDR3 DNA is TGTGCCAGTAGTGACGTCGGAGAAACGGAGACCCAGTACTTC. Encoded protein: CASSDVGETETQYF.

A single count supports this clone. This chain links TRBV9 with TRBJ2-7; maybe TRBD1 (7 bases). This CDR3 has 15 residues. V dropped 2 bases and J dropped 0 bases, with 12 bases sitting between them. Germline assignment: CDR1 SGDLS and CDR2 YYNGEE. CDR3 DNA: TGTGCCAGCAGCGTGGGCGGGACAGACTCCTACGAGCAGTACTTC. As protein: CASSVGGTDSYEQYF.

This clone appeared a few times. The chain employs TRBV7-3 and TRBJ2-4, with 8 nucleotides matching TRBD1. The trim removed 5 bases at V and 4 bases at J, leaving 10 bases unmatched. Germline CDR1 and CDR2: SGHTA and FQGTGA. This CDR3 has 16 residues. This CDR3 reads CASSANPGGAKNIQYF. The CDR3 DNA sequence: TGTGCCAGCAGCGCAAACCCAGGGGGCGCAAAAAACATTCAGTACTTC.